Listed below are T cell receptor beta chains from one sample, sequenced in a study of T cells in Graves' hyperthyroidism and ophthalmopathy. TCRdb re-analysed the multiplex PCR reads in MiXCR, keeping a single row per CDR3 protein. Of roughly 500,000 distinct CDR3 sequences detected, around 42% appear once; the ten largest clones hold roughly 19%. The sample consisted of peripheral blood or thyroid tissue (not recorded which). The receptors derive from an adult woman with Graves' disease, either hyperthyroidism or ophthalmopathy (not recorded which). CDR3s leave out the opening cysteine and the closing phenylalanine or tryptophan. The order of the fields is D gene, V gene, J gene, CDR3 protein. The D gene is left open where the match is weak.

>NA|TRBV6-1|TRBJ2-2
ASRSRGTGELF
>TRBD1|TRBV12-3/TRBV12-4|TRBJ2-7
ASIRQGGILREQY
>NA|TRBV7-2|TRBJ2-7
ASSLGRDRYEQY
>TRBD1|TRBV5-1|TRBJ1-2
ASSAGGLWDYGYT
>NA|TRBV5-1|TRBJ1-6
ASSLGGSRSSSPLH
>TRBD2|TRBV9|TRBJ2-2
ASSVGWRAGAAGELF
>NA|TRBV30|TRBJ1-2
AWSVGVSGYT
>TRBD1|TRBV5-4|TRBJ2-5
ASRDRQGSGETQY
>TRBD1|TRBV18|TRBJ1-2
ASSRGTGIGYT
>TRBD2|TRBV7-8|TRBJ2-7
ASSLSRGRVYEQY
>NA|TRBV7-2|TRBJ2-3
ASSQQGVDTQY